This T cell receptor (beta chain) was recovered during a study of control samples from healthy donors and cancer patients. Sequenced by immunoSEQ multiplex PCR; TCRdb stores in-frame clones only, minus some. The sample contains 110,000 to 150,000 clones, 90% to 95% of which appear only once. Sample: PBMCs. This TCR derives from a man aged 55 to 70 with colorectal cancer.

The CDR3 coding sequence is TGTGCCAGCAGCTTAGGCCGGGAGGGGAGCTTCCCTTCAGCTAACTATGGCTACACCTTC. It encodes CASSLGREGSFPSANYGYTF. The gene calls are TRBV13 and TRBJ1-2, with a tentative D call TRBD1 (5 bases). Germline V gene lookup returns CDR1 PRHDT and CDR2 FYEKMQ (reference sequence). The CDR3 is 20 residues long. Between the trimmed V and J ends, which lost 0 bases and 0 bases, there was a span of 23 bases.